Sequencing of this T cell receptor beta chain was carried out in a study of T cell changes during pregnancy in multiple sclerosis. The CDR3 contains 14 residues. Looked up from germline, CDR1 is MNHEY and CDR2 is SVGAGI. In the case of this clone: At one boundary the junction diverges from the germline segment, which might be a read error.

Sequencing was performed with immunoSEQ multiplex PCR; in TCRdb, only in-frame clones are kept and a portion is missing. The table lists 40,000 or so clones, roughly nine tenths of them singletons. Sample: CD4+ T cells from peripheral blood mononuclear cells, taken in the third trimester of pregnancy. The receptor was isolated from a female donor in good health, enrolled as a control in a pregnancy study. The rearrangement links TRBV6-5 to TRBJ2-7, with 7 bases lining up with TRBD2. The CDR3 coding sequence is TGTGCCAGCAGTTACTCTAGTTCAGGGAGGGAGCAGAACTTC. Amino acid sequence: CASSYSSSGREQNF.